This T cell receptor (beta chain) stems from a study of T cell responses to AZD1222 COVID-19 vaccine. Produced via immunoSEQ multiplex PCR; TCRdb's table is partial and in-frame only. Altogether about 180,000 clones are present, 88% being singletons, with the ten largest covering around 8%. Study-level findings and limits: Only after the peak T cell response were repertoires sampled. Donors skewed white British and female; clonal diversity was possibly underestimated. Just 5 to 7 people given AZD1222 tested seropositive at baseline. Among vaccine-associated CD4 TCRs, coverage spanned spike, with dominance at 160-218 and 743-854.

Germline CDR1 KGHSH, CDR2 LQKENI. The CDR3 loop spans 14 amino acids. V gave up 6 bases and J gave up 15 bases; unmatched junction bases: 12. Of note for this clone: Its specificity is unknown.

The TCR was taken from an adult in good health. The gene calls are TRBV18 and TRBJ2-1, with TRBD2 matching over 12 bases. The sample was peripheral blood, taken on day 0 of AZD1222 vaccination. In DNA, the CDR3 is TGTGCCAGCTCCCCGACTAGCGGGGGAAAAGGGCGGTTCTTC. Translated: CASSPTSGGKGRFF.